The rows below give T cell receptor beta chains drawn from one sample of a study of T cell responses to AZD1222 COVID-19 vaccine. Clones were sequenced by immunoSEQ multiplex PCR, and TCRdb holds only the in-frame ones, with some missing. This sample has approximately 150,000 clones, with around nine tenths found just once. The sequencing here drew on peripheral blood, taken 28 days after the second AZD1222 dose. These receptors all come from an adult who received the AZD1222 COVID-19 vaccine. Both conserved end residues are part of each CDR3. The order of the fields is D gene, J gene, V gene, CDR3 protein, CDR3 DNA. The D gene is left open where the match is weak.

D: TRBD1
J: TRBJ1-1
V: TRBV6-6
CDR3: CASNPGQTNTEAFF
DNA: TGTGCCAGCAATCCGGGACAGACGAACACTGAAGCTTTCTTT

D: -
J: TRBJ2-1
V: TRBV27
CDR3: CASSLVAGNDPNEQFF
DNA: TGTGCCAGCAGTTTGGTGGCGGGGAACGACCCCAATGAGCAGTTCTTC

D: -
J: TRBJ2-2
V: TRBV12-3/TRBV12-4
CDR3: CASSRDTGELFF
DNA: TGTGCCAGCAGCCGGGACACCGGGGAGCTGTTTTTT

D: -
J: TRBJ2-5
V: TRBV7-9
CDR3: CASSLDLNQETQYF
DNA: TGTGCCAGCAGCTTAGACTTGAACCAAGAGACCCAGTACTTC

D: TRBD2
J: TRBJ2-2
V: TRBV7-9
CDR3: CASSVPGLAGHTGELFF
DNA: TGTGCCAGCAGCGTACCGGGACTAGCGGGGCACACCGGGGAGCTGTTTTTT

D: -
J: TRBJ2-5
V: TRBV6-5
CDR3: CASSYSRATRRETQYF
DNA: TGTGCCAGCAGTTACTCGAGGGCGACGAGGAGAGAGACCCAGTACTTC

D: -
J: TRBJ1-4
V: TRBV18
CDR3: CASSAGRQREKLFF
DNA: TGTGCCAGCTCAGCCGGGAGGCAGAGGGAAAAACTGTTTTTT

D: -
J: TRBJ1-2
V: TRBV7-9
CDR3: CASSFGQPGRNYGYTF
DNA: TGTGCCAGCAGCTTTGGACAGCCTGGGAGGAACTATGGCTACACCTTC

D: -
J: TRBJ1-4
V: TRBV15
CDR3: CATSTGMGHAGANEKLFF
DNA: TGTGCCACCAGCACGGGGATGGGGCACGCCGGGGCTAATGAAAAACTGTTTTTT

D: TRBD1
J: TRBJ1-2
V: TRBV7-9
CDR3: CASSWTRGQGDYGYTF
DNA: TGTGCCAGCAGCTGGACCAGGGGCCAGGGGGACTATGGCTACACCTTC

D: -
J: TRBJ1-1
V: TRBV5-1
CDR3: CASSLDGWSTEAFF
DNA: TGCGCCAGCAGCTTGGATGGGTGGAGCACTGAAGCTTTCTTT

D: -
J: TRBJ1-1
V: TRBV6-2/TRBV6-3
CDR3: CASSWTARRTEAFF
DNA: TGTGCCAGCAGCTGGACAGCCCGGAGGACTGAAGCTTTCTTT

D: -
J: TRBJ2-3
V: TRBV5-4
CDR3: CASSLGRGTTDTQYF
DNA: TGTGCCAGCAGCTTGGGCCGGGGGACCACAGATACGCAGTATTTT

D: TRBD1
J: TRBJ2-1
V: TRBV4-2
CDR3: CASSQGTGASGQFF
DNA: TGTGCCAGCAGCCAAGGGACAGGGGCCTCGGGGCAGTTCTTC

D: TRBD1
J: TRBJ2-7
V: TRBV2
CDR3: CASRRDSTYEQYF
DNA: TGTGCCAGCAGAAGGGACAGCACCTACGAGCAGTACTTC

D: -
J: TRBJ2-7
V: TRBV6-5
CDR3: CASSYSPPGVYEQYF
DNA: TGTGCCAGCAGTTACTCCCCCCCGGGGGTCTACGAGCAGTACTTC

D: -
J: TRBJ2-1
V: TRBV20-1
CDR3: CSARRGDEQFF
DNA: TGCAGTGCTAGGCGGGGTGATGAGCAGTTCTTC

D: -
J: TRBJ2-7
V: TRBV5-1
CDR3: CASSRIGGDRPYEQYF
DNA: TGCGCCAGCAGCCGAATTGGGGGGGACAGGCCGTACGAGCAGTACTTC

D: TRBD2
J: TRBJ2-1
V: TRBV5-1
CDR3: CASSLVASGGAYNEQFF
DNA: TGCGCCAGCAGCTTGGTAGCTAGCGGGGGGGCCTACAATGAGCAGTTCTTC

D: -
J: TRBJ2-5
V: TRBV9
CDR3: CASSVATGFGAETQYF
DNA: TGTGCCAGCAGCGTAGCTACGGGGTTTGGCGCAGAGACCCAGTACTTC

D: -
J: TRBJ1-1
V: TRBV12-3/TRBV12-4
CDR3: CASSAGGIAEAFF
DNA: TGTGCCAGCAGCGCCGGGGGGATCGCTGAAGCTTTCTTT

D: -
J: TRBJ1-5
V: TRBV6-5
CDR3: CASGGVDSNQPQHF
DNA: TGTGCCAGCGGAGGGGTCGATAGCAATCAGCCCCAGCATTTT

D: TRBD2
J: TRBJ2-1
V: TRBV5-4
CDR3: CASQLAGGLYNEQFF
DNA: TGTGCCAGCCAACTAGCGGGGGGGCTCTACAATGAGCAGTTCTTC

D: TRBD2
J: TRBJ2-5
V: TRBV4-2
CDR3: CASSERGGYQETQYF
DNA: TGTGCCAGCAGCGAGCGGGGGGGGTACCAAGAGACCCAGTACTTC

D: -
J: TRBJ1-1
V: TRBV2
CDR3: CASNGWSQSAEAFF
DNA: TGTGCCAGCAATGGGTGGAGTCAGTCCGCTGAAGCTTTCTTT

D: TRBD2
J: TRBJ2-7
V: TRBV27
CDR3: CASSFSRTSGTYEQYF
DNA: TGTGCCAGCAGTTTCTCTCGGACTAGCGGCACCTACGAGCAGTACTTC

D: TRBD2
J: TRBJ2-1
V: TRBV7-9
CDR3: CASSSGGGGNEQFF
DNA: TGTGCCAGCAGCTCCGGGGGGGGCGGCAATGAGCAGTTCTTC

D: -
J: TRBJ1-1
V: TRBV4-1
CDR3: CASSGTLNTEAFF
DNA: TGCGCCAGCAGCGGGACACTGAACACTGAAGCTTTCTTT

D: TRBD1
J: TRBJ1-2
V: TRBV3-1/TRBV3-2
CDR3: CASSHDRGVNGYTF
DNA: TGTGCCAGCAGCCATGACAGGGGTGTCAATGGCTACACCTTC

D: -
J: TRBJ1-1
V: TRBV27
CDR3: CASSLQGGDTEAFF
DNA: TGTGCCAGCAGTTTACAAGGGGGGGACACTGAAGCTTTCTTT

D: -
J: TRBJ1-3
V: TRBV4-1
CDR3: CASSQVSGRGGSGNTIYF
DNA: TGCGCCAGCAGCCAAGTCTCTGGCAGGGGTGGGTCCGGAAACACCATATATTTT

D: -
J: TRBJ2-1
V: TRBV9
CDR3: CASSVDGAGYNEQFF
DNA: TGTGCCAGCAGCGTAGACGGCGCCGGGTACAATGAGCAGTTCTTC

D: TRBD1
J: TRBJ1-5
V: TRBV29-1
CDR3: CSVGDRDRGKNSNQPQHF
DNA: TGCAGCGTTGGGGACCGGGACAGGGGGAAGAATAGCAATCAGCCCCAGCATTTT

D: -
J: TRBJ1-3
V: TRBV15
CDR3: CATSRDIQTGNTIYF
DNA: TGTGCCACCAGCAGAGACATACAGACAGGAAACACCATATATTTT

D: -
J: TRBJ1-5
V: TRBV9
CDR3: CASSPWGLGQPQHF
DNA: TGTGCCAGCAGCCCCTGGGGGTTGGGACAGCCCCAGCATTTT

D: TRBD2
J: TRBJ2-5
V: TRBV7-2
CDR3: CASSPDAGRVQETQYF
DNA: TGTGCCAGCAGCCCCGACGCCGGGAGGGTCCAAGAGACCCAGTACTTC

D: TRBD2
J: TRBJ2-1
V: TRBV5-1
CDR3: CASSLTSGGPSYNEQFF
DNA: TGCGCCAGCAGCTTGACTAGCGGGGGGCCCTCCTACAATGAGCAGTTCTTC

D: TRBD1
J: TRBJ1-6
V: TRBV6-5
CDR3: CASSYQGQGGNSPLHF
DNA: TGTGCCAGCAGTTACCAGGGACAGGGAGGGAATTCACCCCTCCACTTT

D: -
J: TRBJ1-6
V: TRBV20-1
CDR3: CSASFSANNSPLHF
DNA: TGCAGTGCTAGTTTCTCAGCCAATAATTCACCCCTCCACTTT

D: -
J: TRBJ2-5
V: TRBV6-5
CDR3: CAIWGGGPETQYF
DNA: TGTGCCATATGGGGGGGCGGCCCTGAGACCCAGTACTTC

D: -
J: TRBJ2-5
V: TRBV10-3
CDR3: CAISPRDSQETQYF
DNA: TGTGCCATCAGCCCGCGGGACAGCCAAGAGACCCAGTACTTC

D: -
J: TRBJ1-2
V: TRBV30
CDR3: CAWSTSGARRPNYGYTF
DNA: TGTGCCTGGAGTACCTCAGGGGCCCGGCGGCCTAACTATGGCTACACCTTC

D: TRBD1
J: TRBJ2-2
V: TRBV12-5
CDR3: CASGLEGTVSGELFF
DNA: TGTGCTAGTGGTTTGGAAGGGACAGTATCCGGGGAGCTGTTTTTT

D: -
J: TRBJ2-1
V: TRBV27
CDR3: CASSPGGGLNEQFF
DNA: TGTGCCAGCAGTCCCGGGGGTGGTCTCAATGAGCAGTTCTTC

D: -
J: TRBJ2-7
V: TRBV7-9
CDR3: CASSRTPGYEQYF
DNA: TGTGCCAGCAGCCGAACCCCCGGCTACGAGCAGTACTTC

D: -
J: TRBJ1-1
V: TRBV2
CDR3: CASSEAAGTEAFF
DNA: TGTGCCAGCAGTGAAGCGGCGGGTACTGAAGCTTTCTTT

D: -
J: TRBJ1-2
V: TRBV15
CDR3: CATSRVGGGYGYTF
DNA: TGTGCCACCAGCAGAGTTGGGGGAGGCTATGGCTACACCTTC

D: TRBD1
J: TRBJ1-6
V: TRBV10-3
CDR3: CAISEQGYNSPLHF
DNA: TGTGCCATCAGTGAACAGGGGTATAATTCACCCCTCCACTTT

D: -
J: TRBJ1-2
V: TRBV9
CDR3: CASSPRVGQALGYTF
DNA: TGTGCCAGCAGCCCGCGGGTGGGGCAGGCGCTTGGCTACACCTTC

D: -
J: TRBJ1-1
V: TRBV18
CDR3: CASSPRQLNTEAFF
DNA: TGTGCCAGCTCACCAAGACAGCTGAACACTGAAGCTTTCTTT

D: TRBD1
J: TRBJ1-2
V: TRBV12-3/TRBV12-4
CDR3: CASIPGRQGGYTF
DNA: TGTGCCAGCATCCCGGGGAGACAGGGGGGCTACACCTTC